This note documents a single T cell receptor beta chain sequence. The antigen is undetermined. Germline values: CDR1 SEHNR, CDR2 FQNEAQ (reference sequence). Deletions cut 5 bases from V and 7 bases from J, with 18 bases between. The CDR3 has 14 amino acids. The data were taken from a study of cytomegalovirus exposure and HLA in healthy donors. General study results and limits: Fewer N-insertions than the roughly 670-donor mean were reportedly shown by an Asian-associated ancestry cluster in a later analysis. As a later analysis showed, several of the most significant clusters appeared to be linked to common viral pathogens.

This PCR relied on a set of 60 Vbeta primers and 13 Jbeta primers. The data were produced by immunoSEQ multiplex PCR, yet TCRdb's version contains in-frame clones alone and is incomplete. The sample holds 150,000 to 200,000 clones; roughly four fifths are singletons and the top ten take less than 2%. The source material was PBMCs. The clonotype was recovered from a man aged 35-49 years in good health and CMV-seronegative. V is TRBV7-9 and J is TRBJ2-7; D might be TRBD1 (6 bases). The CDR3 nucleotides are TGTGCCAGCAGCCCAGGTGGTTCGCAGGGGGAGCAGTACTTC. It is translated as CASSPGGSQGEQYF.